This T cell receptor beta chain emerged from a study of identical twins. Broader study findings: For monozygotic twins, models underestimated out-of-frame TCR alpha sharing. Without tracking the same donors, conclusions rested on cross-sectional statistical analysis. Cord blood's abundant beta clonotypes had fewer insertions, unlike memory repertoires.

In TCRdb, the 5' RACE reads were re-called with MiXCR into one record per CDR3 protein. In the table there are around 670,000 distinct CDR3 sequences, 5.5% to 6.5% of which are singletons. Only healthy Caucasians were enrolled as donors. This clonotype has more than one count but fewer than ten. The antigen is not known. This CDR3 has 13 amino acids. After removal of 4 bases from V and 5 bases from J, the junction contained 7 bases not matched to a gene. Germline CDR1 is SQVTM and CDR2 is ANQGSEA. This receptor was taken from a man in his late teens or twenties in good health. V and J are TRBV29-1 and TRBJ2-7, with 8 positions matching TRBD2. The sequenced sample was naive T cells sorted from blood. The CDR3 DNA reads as TGCAGCGTTGCCACTAGCGGTAAGGACGAGCAGTACTTC. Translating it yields CSVATSGKDEQYF.